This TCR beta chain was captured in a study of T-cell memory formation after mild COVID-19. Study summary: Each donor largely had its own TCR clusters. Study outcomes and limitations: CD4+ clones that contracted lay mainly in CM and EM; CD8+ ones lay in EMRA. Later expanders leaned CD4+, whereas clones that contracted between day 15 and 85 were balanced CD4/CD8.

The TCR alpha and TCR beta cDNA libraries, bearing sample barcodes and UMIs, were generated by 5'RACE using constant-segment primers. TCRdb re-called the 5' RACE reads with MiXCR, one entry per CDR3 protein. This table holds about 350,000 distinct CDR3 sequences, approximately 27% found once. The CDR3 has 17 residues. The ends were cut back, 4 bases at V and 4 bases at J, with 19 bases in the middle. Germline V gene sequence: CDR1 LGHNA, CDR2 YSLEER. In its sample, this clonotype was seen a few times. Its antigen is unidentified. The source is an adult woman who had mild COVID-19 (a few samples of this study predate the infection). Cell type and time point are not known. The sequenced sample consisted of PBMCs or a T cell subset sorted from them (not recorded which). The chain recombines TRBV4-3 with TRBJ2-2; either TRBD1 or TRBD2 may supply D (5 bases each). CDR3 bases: TGCGCCAGCAGCCCCTCGGCTTGGGGCGCGGGCACCGGGGAGCTGTTTTTT. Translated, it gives CASSPSAWGAGTGELFF.